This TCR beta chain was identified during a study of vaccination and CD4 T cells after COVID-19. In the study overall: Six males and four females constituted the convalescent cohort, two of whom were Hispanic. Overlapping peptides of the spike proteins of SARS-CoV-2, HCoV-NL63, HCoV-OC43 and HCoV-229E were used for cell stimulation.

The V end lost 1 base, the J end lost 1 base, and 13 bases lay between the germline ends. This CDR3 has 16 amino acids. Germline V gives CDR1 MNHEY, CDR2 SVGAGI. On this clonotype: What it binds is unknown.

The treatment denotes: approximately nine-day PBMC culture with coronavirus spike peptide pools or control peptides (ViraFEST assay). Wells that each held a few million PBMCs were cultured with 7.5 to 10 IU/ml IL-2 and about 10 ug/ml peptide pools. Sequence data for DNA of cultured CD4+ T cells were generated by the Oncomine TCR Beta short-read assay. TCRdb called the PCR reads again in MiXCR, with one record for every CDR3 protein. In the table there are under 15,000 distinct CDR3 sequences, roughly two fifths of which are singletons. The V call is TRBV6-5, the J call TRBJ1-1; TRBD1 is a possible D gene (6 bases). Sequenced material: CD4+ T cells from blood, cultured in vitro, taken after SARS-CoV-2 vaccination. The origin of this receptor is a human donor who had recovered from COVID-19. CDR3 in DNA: TGTGCCAGCAGTTACTGGCGGGGGGGCAAGAACACTGAAGCTTTCTTT. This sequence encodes CASSYWRGGKNTEAFF.